A single sample gave rise to the 26 T cell receptor beta chains below, sequenced in a study of T cell clonality in common variable immunodeficiency. Some clones are missing from TCRdb's copy, which holds only in-frame ones; the method was immunoSEQ multiplex PCR. There are 75,000 to 85,000 clones in the sample, none observed a single time. Sequencing was done on a sample of peripheral blood mononuclear cells. The receptor source for this set is a person aged 18-69 years in good health.

Note on this clone: The sequenced fragment ends 3 residues before the CDR3 boundary, so the rest is inferred from the germline J gene. The chain couples TRBV13 to TRBJ1-4, with 8 nucleotides matching TRBD1. The CDR3 consists of 15 residues. V dropped 0 bases and J dropped 7; count of bases not matched to a gene: 4. The V gene's germline CDR1 is PRHDT and CDR2 FYEKMQ (reference sequence). CDR3 in amino acids: CASSLGDRAVEKLFF. Incomplete CDR3 DNA: TGTGCCAGCAGCTTAGGGGACAGGGCGGTTGAAAAA. The full variable domain, completed using reference TRBV13 and TRBJ1-4, is AAGVIQSPRHLIKEKRETATLKCYPIPRHDTVYWYQQGPGQDPQFLISFYEKMQSDKGSIPDRFSAQQFSDYHSELNMSSLELGDSALYFCASSLGDRAVEKLFFGSGTQLSVL.

This clone was detected many times. The DNA ends 3 residues before the CDR3 does, and the rest of the CDR3 is filled in from the germline J gene. This rearrangement joins TRBV6-2 or TRBV6-3 to TRBJ1-2; D is perhaps TRBD1 (5 bases). Germline V lookup: CDR1 MNHEY, CDR2 SVGEGT. The CDR3 has 15 residues. CDR3: CASSPSIGTFRGYTF. Incomplete CDR3 DNA: TGTGCCAGCAGCCCCTCGATCGGGACTTTTAGAGGC.

The sample holds many counts of this clone. Read coverage stops 3 residues before the CDR3 terminus; the germline J gene supplies the remainder. The chain is built from TRBV29-1 and TRBJ2-7; 7 bases fit TRBD2. The germline V gene has CDR1 SQVTM and CDR2 ANQGSEA. V gave up 4 bases and J gave up 5 bases; unmatched junction bases: 8. The length of the CDR3 is 13 residues. CDR3 DNA, as far as it was read: TGCAGCGTTGCCCTGGGGGGGGGAGACGAG. Encoded protein: CSVALGGGDE. From start to end, the CDR3 is CSVALGGGDEQYF.

In its sample, this clone was seen many times. With the read ending 3 residues before the CDR3 end, the germline J gene is used to fill in that end. The rearrangement links TRBV12-3 or TRBV12-4 to TRBJ1-5; D is possibly TRBD1 (5 bases). This CDR3 has 12 residues. Trimming left V 3 bases short and J 7 bases short, with 7 bases between. This chain's CDR3 is CASSFGGQPQHF. The covered CDR3 bases are TGTGCCAGCAGTTTCGGGGGGCAGCCC.

This clone has ten or more counts. The CDR3 end is not reached by the read, which stops 3 residues before it; the germline J gene fills it in. This rearrangement joins TRBV5-1 to TRBJ2-7, with TRBD2 as a possible D gene (5 bases). V lost 4 bases, J lost 0 bases, and 14 bases lay in between. Looked up from germline, CDR1 is SGHRS and CDR2 is YFSETQ. This CDR3 region has 15 residues. The CDR3 spells CASSPGLSSSYEQYF. The CDR3 DNA, read in part, is TGCGCCAGCAGCCCCGGACTTTCGAGCTCCTACGAG.

In its sample, this clone was seen many times. The sequenced fragment ends 3 residues before the CDR3 boundary, so the rest is inferred from the germline J gene. The V call is TRBV5-6, the J call TRBJ2-5, with 9 bases fitting TRBD1. The CDR3 runs to 15 residues. Germline loops: CDR1 SGHDT, CDR2 YYEEEE. V lost 5 bases, J lost 1 base, and 6 bases stayed unmatched. CDR3 bases read: TGTGCCAGCAGACGGACAGGGGAGGCCCAAGAGACC. Translating it yields CASRRTGEAQET. The whole CDR3 protein reads CASRRTGEAQETQYF.

In this sample, this clone turned up many times. The read ends 3 residues early relative to the CDR3; the germline J gene fills the gap. V gene TRBV28 combines with J gene TRBJ2-3, with 15 bases lining up with TRBD2. The CDR3 runs 16 residues. Germline V gene lookup returns CDR1 MDHEN and CDR2 SYDVKM. With 4 bases clipped from V and 6 bases from J, the junction kept 5 bases outside the gene matches. The CDR3 DNA, read in part, is TGTGCCAGCAGTTCGGGACTAGCGGGAGGTTGGGATACG. Translating it yields CASSSGLAGGWDT. The entire CDR3 protein is CASSSGLAGGWDTQYF.

At least ten counts were recorded for this clone. The CDR3 extends 3 residues past the end of the read, so its final part is completed from the germline J gene. V is TRBV12-3 or TRBV12-4 and J is TRBJ2-7, with a tentative D call TRBD2 (6 bases). The CDR3 is 14 residues long. V was pared by 7 bases and J by 2 bases, with 15 bases between. The DNA read from the CDR3 is TGTGCCAGCACCCGGTCCGGGGGAGCCTACGAG. It specifies CASTRSGGAYE. The whole CDR3 protein is CASTRSGGAYEQYF.

The sample holds many counts of this clone. From the germline J gene comes the end of the CDR3, since the read stops 3 residues before it. This chain links TRBV6-2 or TRBV6-3 with TRBJ2-7; TRBD2 is a possible D gene (5 bases). The CDR3 loop spans 15 amino acids. CDR1 and CDR2 from the germline V gene are MNHEY and SVGEGT. Trimming pared 7 bases from V and 5 bases from J, leaving 21 bases between. The CDR3 loop is CASTDPTGVLNEQYF. The covered CDR3 bases are TGTGCCAGCACGGACCCGACCGGGGTTTTAAACGAG.

This clone was seen at least ten times. The missing CDR3 end, 3 residues past where the read stops, is filled in from the germline J gene. V gene TRBV7-3 combines with J gene TRBJ1-2, with D unclear. V was pared by 0 bases and J by 7 bases, with 9 bases between. Germline values: CDR1 SGHTA, CDR2 FQGTGA. This CDR3 is built from 13 residues. The CDR3 loop is CASSLTPGSGYTF. The covered CDR3 bases are TGTGCCAGCAGCTTAACCCCCGGGTCTGGC.

This clone was observed at least ten times. The DNA ends 3 residues before the CDR3 does, and the rest of the CDR3 is filled in from the germline J gene. V is TRBV20-1 and J is TRBJ2-3; TRBD2 matches at 7 bases. This CDR3 region has 14 residues. Trimming cost V 3 bases and J 5 bases; bases outside gene matches: 8. CDR1 and CDR2 from the germline V gene are DFQATT and SNEGSKA (reference sequence). The CDR3 is CSARDAGVIDTQYF. The DNA read from the CDR3 is TGCAGTGCTAGGGACGCGGGAGTGATAGATACG.

This clone was observed many times. The DNA ends 3 residues before the CDR3 does, and the rest of the CDR3 is filled in from the germline J gene. The rearrangement joins TRBV19 to TRBJ2-3; 10 bases fit TRBD1. V was pared by 7 bases and J by 6 bases, with 16 bases of the junction left unmatched. This CDR3 contains 17 residues. Germline V gene data show CDR1 as LNHDA and CDR2 as SQIVND (reference sequence). This chain's CDR3 is CASNPQGGTGAWDTQYF. The part of the CDR3 DNA that was read is TGTGCCAGTAATCCTCAAGGAGGGACAGGGGCTTGGGATACG.

The sample holds many counts of this clone. The read ends 3 residues before the CDR3 terminus; that terminus is restored from the germline J gene. The V call is TRBV19, the J call TRBJ2-1; D is undetermined. The CDR3 loop spans 14 amino acids. CDR1 LNHDA and CDR2 SQIVND come from the germline V gene (reference sequence). V dropped 4 bases and J dropped 1 base, with 8 bases sitting between them. CDR3 bases read: TGTGCCAGTAGTACTTGGGCGTCCTACAATGAG. Its protein is CASSTWASYNE. The full CDR3 protein reads CASSTWASYNEQFF.

The table lists this clone with many counts. The read terminates 3 residues ahead of where the CDR3 ends, so the germline J gene completes it. The chain recombines TRBV10-3 with TRBJ2-5; 8 bases agree with TRBD1. This CDR3 region has 18 residues. The germline CDR1 and CDR2 sequences are ENHRY and SYGVKD. With 0 bases clipped from V and 5 bases from J, the junction kept 14 bases outside the gene matches. This chain's CDR3 is CAISESEAGGGIRETQYF. Partial CDR3 DNA: TGTGCCATCAGTGAGTCGGAGGCAGGGGGCGGTATCAGGGAGACC.

The table lists this clone with many counts. A junction boundary mismatches the germline segment, possibly from a read error. The read terminates 3 residues before the CDR3 end, so the remaining end is supplied by the germline J gene. The chain carries TRBV7-7 and TRBJ2-1; TRBD2 might be the D (6 bases). Germline V lookup: CDR1 SSHAT, CDR2 FNYEAQ (reference sequence). CDR3 length: 15 amino acids. The CDR3 region is CASSSLADPYNEQFF. The DNA read from the CDR3 is TGTGCTAGCAGCTCACTAGCAGACCCCTACAATGAG.

This clone was found many times. From the germline J gene comes the end of the CDR3, since the read stops 3 residues before it. The chain employs TRBV30 and TRBJ2-1; TRBD2 is a possible D gene (7 bases). Germline CDR1 is GTSNPN and CDR2 is SVGIG (reference sequence). CDR3 size: 16 residues. V lost 4 bases and J lost 5, with 21 bases in between. This CDR3 is CAWTNIGGGQNNEQFF. Incomplete CDR3 DNA: TGTGCCTGGACGAACATAGGGGGGGGGCAAAACAATGAG. The full variable domain, in which reference TRBV30 and TRBJ2-1 provide the parts outside the CDR3, is SQTIHQWPATLVQPVGSPLSLECTVEGTSNPNLYWYRQAAGRGLQLLFYSVGIGQISSEVPQNLSASRPQDRQFILSSKKLLLSDSGFYLCAWTNIGGGQNNEQFFGPGTRLTVL.

This clone was detected ten times or more. The read ends 3 residues shy of where the CDR3 ends; the end is completed using the germline J gene. The V and J genes are TRBV7-2 and TRBJ2-6; D might be TRBD1 (6 bases). This CDR3 region has 14 residues. Trimming stripped 4 bases from V and 4 bases from J, with 8 bases between. CDR1 and CDR2 from the germline V gene are SGHTA and FQGNSA. Incomplete CDR3 DNA: TGTGCCAGCAGCTACAGGGAAGGGGCCAACGTC. It is translated as CASSYREGANV. The whole CDR3 protein is CASSYREGANVLTF. Based on the CDR3 plus reference TRBV7-2 and TRBJ2-6, the full variable domain is GAGVSQSPSNKVTEKGKDVELRCDPISGHTALYWYRQSLGQGLEFLIYFQGNSAPDKSGLPSDRFSAERTGGSVSTLTIQRTQQEDSAVYLCASSYREGANVLTFGAGSRLTVL.

Ten or more counts support this clone. The CDR3 goes on 3 residues after the read ends, and that part is filled in from the germline J gene. The chain joins TRBV7-2 to TRBJ2-1, with 9 bases matching TRBD2. The germline V gene has CDR1 SGHTA and CDR2 FQGNSA. With V trimmed by 2 bases and J by 5 bases, 4 bases remained unmatched. This CDR3 has 15 residues. CDR3 sequence: CASSLSSGVDNEQFF. The part of the CDR3 DNA that was read is TGTGCCAGCAGCTTATCTAGCGGGGTCGACAATGAG.

This clone occurred many times. The read finishes 3 residues shy of the CDR3 end, and the germline J gene is used to complete it. This chain uses TRBV7-2 with TRBJ2-7; 7 positions match TRBD1. The CDR3 is made up of 14 amino acids. Trimming cost V 3 bases and J 3 bases; bases outside gene matches: 5. Germline lookup yields CDR1 SGHTA and CDR2 FQGNSA. CDR3 DNA (partial): TGTGCCAGCAGCTTCGCACAGGGGATCTACGAG. Amino acids: CASSFAQGIYE. Given in full, the CDR3 is CASSFAQGIYEQYF.

This clone appeared many times. The missing CDR3 end, 3 residues past where the read stops, is filled in from the germline J gene. The chain uses TRBV7-2 and TRBJ1-6, with D perhaps matching TRBD1 (5 bases). V was shortened by 4 bases and J by 4 bases, with 11 bases between the two germline ends. CDR3 size: 15 residues. In germline, CDR1 is SGHTA, CDR2 FQGNSA. The part of the CDR3 DNA that was read is TGTGCCAGCAGCTGGGGGAGCGGGTATAATTCACCC. Translating it yields CASSWGSGYNSP. The entire CDR3 protein is CASSWGSGYNSPLHF.

This clone was observed many times. The CDR3 end lies 3 residues beyond the end of the read and is filled in from the germline J gene. The chain recombines TRBV9 with TRBJ2-3; D gene ambiguous. The CDR3 contains 13 residues. CDR1 and CDR2 from the germline V gene are SGDLS and YYNGEE. The germline V and J ends were trimmed by 3 bases and 3 bases, with 8 bases remaining between them. This CDR3 is CASSAQNTDTQYF. Partial CDR3 DNA: TGTGCCAGCAGCGCTCAGAATACAGATACG.

This clone was seen repeatedly, ten times or more. One junction end does not reproduce the germline sequence, and a read error may be involved. The CDR3 is CASSQHMKWDRGNEKLFF. Incomplete CDR3 DNA: TGCGCCAGCAGCCAACACATGAAATGGGACAGGGGAAATGAAAAA. This chain joins TRBV4-2 and TRBJ1-4, with 10 bases lining up with TRBD1. The read stops 3 residues short of the end of the CDR3; the missing end is completed from the germline J gene. Germline loops: CDR1 LGHNA, CDR2 YNFKEQ. CDR3 length equals 18 residues.

This clone was observed many times. The read ends 3 residues shy of where the CDR3 ends; the end is completed using the germline J gene. The V gene is TRBV19, the J gene TRBJ2-7, with a tentative D call TRBD1 (6 bases). V lost 8 bases and J 4 bases, leaving 15 bases between the germline ends. Germline CDR1 and CDR2: LNHDA and SQIVND (reference sequence). This CDR3 contains 13 residues. Incomplete CDR3 DNA: TGTGCCAGTCGGCCCAGCAGGGGTTACGAG. Its protein is CASRPSRGYE. The whole CDR3 protein reads CASRPSRGYEQYF.

This clone was seen many times. The read terminates 3 residues before the CDR3 end, so the remaining end is supplied by the germline J gene. The chain employs TRBV20-1 and TRBJ2-5; 15 positions match TRBD2. Germline CDR1 reads DFQATT; CDR2 reads SNEGSKA (reference sequence). This CDR3 comprises 17 residues. V shed 6 bases, J shed 4 bases, and the junction held 12 bases outside the gene matches. The covered CDR3 bases are TGCAGTGCCCCCGGACTAGCGGGAGGGCGAGGTTTAGAGACC. Translating it yields CSAPGLAGGRGLET. The complete CDR3 reads CSAPGLAGGRGLETQYF.

In its sample, this clone was seen many times. The read gets to within 3 residues of the CDR3 end, and the germline J gene fills in the rest. The chain recombines TRBV20-1 with TRBJ2-7; D is perhaps TRBD1 (5 bases). Germline CDR1 and CDR2: DFQATT and SNEGSKA (reference sequence). CDR3 size: 15 residues. V lost 3 bases and J 4 bases, leaving 19 bases between the germline ends. This chain's CDR3 is CSARSPRAPLYEQYF. Incomplete CDR3 DNA: TGCAGTGCTAGGAGCCCCAGGGCTCCCCTATACGAG.

This clone was detected many times. The read falls 3 residues short of the CDR3 end, and the missing part is taken from the germline J gene. J is TRBJ1-1 and V is TRBV20-1, with no clear D. CDR3 size: 14 residues. The V gene's germline CDR1 is DFQATT and CDR2 SNEGSKA (reference sequence). Trimming pared 5 bases from V and 4 bases from J, leaving 17 bases between. CDR3 sequence: CSAPILWPSTEAFF. CDR3 DNA (partial): TGCAGTGCTCCGATTCTTTGGCCTAGCACTGAA.